Listed here are 28 T cell receptor beta chains from one sample, sequenced in a study of human T cells and chemical hapten exposure. TCRdb processed the RACE reads anew with MiXCR; each CDR3 protein has one entry. The sample lists roughly 200,000 distinct CDR3 sequences, about a fifth occurring once. Time point denoted: patch test 1, 2 weeks after DPC sensitization. As for treatment: therapeutic diphenylcyclopropenone sensitization with weekly scalp DPC. Sequencing was performed on whole blood, taken in connection with sensitization to the hapten diphenylcyclopropenone (DPC). Source of these receptors: a woman aged 45-59 years with alopecia areata. Some clones in this sample may be carry-over from other donors' samples.

The count of this clonotype is one. V is TRBV18 and J is TRBJ2-3, with TRBD1 identical over 7 bases. Germline CDR1 is KGHSH and CDR2 is LQKENI. The CDR3 has 15 amino acids. The trim removed 3 bases at V and 0 bases at J, leaving 3 bases unmatched. The CDR3 is CASSPDRVSTDTQYF. CDR3 sequence (DNA): TGTGCCAGCTCACCCGACAGGGTTAGCACAGATACGCAGTATTTT.

This clonotype was seen a handful of times. The chain has TRBV19 and TRBJ2-7; 8 nucleotides match TRBD2. The germline gives CDR1 LNHDA, CDR2 SQIVND (reference sequence). V gave up 5 bases and J gave up 4 bases; unmatched junction bases: 7. This CDR3 is 14 amino acids long. This CDR3 is CASSLTSEVYEQYF. CDR3 DNA sequence: TGTGCCAGTAGTTTGACTAGCGAGGTTTACGAGCAGTACTTC.

The table lists this clonotype with a few counts. The gene calls are TRBV6-2 or TRBV6-3 and TRBJ1-1; D is perhaps TRBD1 (5 bases). Germline assignment: CDR1 MNHEY and CDR2 SVGEGT. V lost 8 bases and J 3 bases, leaving 13 bases between the germline ends. This CDR3 contains 13 residues. The CDR3 sequence: CASGRTRHTEAFF. The DNA of the CDR3 is TGTGCCAGCGGTCGGACAAGACACACTGAAGCTTTCTTT.

This clonotype was counted only a few times. V and J are TRBV10-3 and TRBJ2-1, with D possibly TRBD1 on 6 matching bases. Germline-derived CDR1 and CDR2 are ENHRY and SYGVKD. CDR3 size: 14 residues. Trimming removed 11 bases from V and 5 bases from J, with 19 bases in between. The CDR3 loop is CAVLTGSGDNEQFF. The CDR3 DNA sequence: TGTGCCGTCTTAACAGGGTCGGGTGACAATGAGCAGTTCTTC.

This clonotype was detected only a few times. The chain recombines TRBV29-1 with TRBJ2-3, with 8 bases fitting TRBD1. The CDR3 has 15 residues. The V gene end was trimmed by 2 bases and the J gene end by 4 bases; junction bases not matched to a gene: 8. Germline V lookup: CDR1 SQVTM, CDR2 ANQGSEA. The CDR3 sequence: CSVEKGGTGPDTQYF. CDR3 DNA sequence: TGCAGCGTTGAAAAGGGCGGGACAGGTCCAGATACGCAGTATTTT.

The table lists this clonotype with a few counts. The gene calls are TRBV2 and TRBJ1-2, with D possibly being TRBD1 (6 bases). V dropped 6 bases and J dropped 7 bases, with 18 bases sitting between them. The CDR3 totals 14 residues. The germline V gene encodes CDR1 SNHLY and CDR2 FYNNEI. The chain's CDR3 is CASREDSPASGYTF. CDR3 DNA sequence: TGTGCCAGCAGGGAGGACAGCCCCGCTTCTGGCTACACCTTC. Looking up the rest from reference TRBV2 and TRBJ1-2 gives the full variable domain: EPEVTQTPSHQVTQMGQEVILRCVPISNHLYFYWYRQILGQKVEFLVSFYNNEISEKSEIFDDQFSVERPDGSNFTLKIRSTKLEDSAMYFCASREDSPASGYTFGSGTRLTVV.

V is TRBV20-1 and J is TRBJ2-7; 14 bases align to TRBD2. With V trimmed by 5 bases and J by 6 bases, 9 bases remained unmatched. CDR1 DFQATT and CDR2 SNEGSKA come from the germline V gene (reference sequence). This CDR3 region has 15 residues. The CDR3 sequence: CSAEKGLAGGGEQYF. CDR3 in DNA: TGCAGTGCTGAAAAAGGACTAGCGGGAGGAGGCGAGCAGTACTTC.

The table lists this clonotype with a few counts. The chain has TRBV6-5 and TRBJ1-2; D is undetermined. Germline V gene data show CDR1 as MNHEY and CDR2 as SVGAGI. Trimming left V 8 bases short and J 5 bases short, with 9 bases between. CDR3 size: 11 residues. The DNA for the CDR3 is TGTGCCAGCGTCAGCCCGTATGGCTACACCTTC. Residues: CASVSPYGYTF.

This clonotype has at least ten counts. This chain connects TRBV6-5 to TRBJ2-3, with 9 bases aligning to TRBD2. The CDR3 runs 14 residues. V shed 6 bases and J 0 bases; nucleotides not matched to a gene: 1. Per germline, CDR1 MNHEY and CDR2 SVGAGI. CDR3 sequence reads: CASRGLASTDTQYF. CDR3 DNA sequence: TGTGCCAGCAGGGGACTAGCCAGCACAGATACGCAGTATTTT.

This clonotype was seen only a few times. The chain combines TRBV7-2 with TRBJ2-3; a weak D match, TRBD2 (6 bases). The CDR3 runs 15 residues. Germline-derived CDR1 and CDR2 are SGHTA and FQGNSA. Trimming cost V 2 bases and J 3 bases, with 12 bases left between them. As DNA, the CDR3 is TGTGCCAGCAGCTTATCCGGGAGTGGGACAGATACGCAGTATTTT. Translating gives CASSLSGSGTDTQYF.

In its sample, this clonotype was seen a few times. This sequence joins TRBV20-1 and TRBJ2-1; TRBD2 matches at 9 bases. Germline values: CDR1 DFQATT, CDR2 SNEGSKA (reference sequence). This CDR3 has 16 residues. V trimming: 5 bases; J trimming: 1 base; junction bases outside the gene matches: 9. CDR3 nucleotides: TGCAGTGCTGATAGCGGGAGTATCTGGTCCTACAATGAGCAGTTCTTC. Its translation is CSADSGSIWSYNEQFF.

V is TRBV6-5 and J is TRBJ2-7; TRBD1 aligns across 7 bases. CDR3 length: 15 residues. Trimming at V came to 2 bases and at J to 1 base, leaving 5 bases not matched to a gene. Germline V gene data show CDR1 as MNHEY and CDR2 as SVGAGI. The CDR3, as DNA: TGTGCCAGCAGTTACCGACAGGGTAAATCCTACGAGCAGTACTTC. Protein sequence: CASSYRQGKSYEQYF.

This clonotype showed up just a few times. J is TRBJ1-5 and V is TRBV20-1, with 9 bases lining up with TRBD1. CDR1 and CDR2 from the germline V gene are DFQATT and SNEGSKA (reference sequence). The CDR3 runs 14 residues. J gave up 6 bases and V 3 bases, and 6 bases lay outside the gene matches. DNA for the CDR3: TGCAGTGCTAGTTCGGGACAGGGTCTTCAGCCCCAGCATTTT. Translating gives CSASSGQGLQPQHF.

This clonotype occurred a few times. The chain employs TRBV9 and TRBJ1-1; 7 positions agree with TRBD1. Germline V gene lookup returns CDR1 SGDLS and CDR2 YYNGEE. CDR3 length: 15 residues. Trimming removed 3 bases from V and 6 bases from J; junction bases left unmatched: 11. CDR3 in amino acids: CASSGRQGEGPEAFF. CDR3 coding DNA: TGTGCCAGCAGCGGTCGACAGGGTGAGGGGCCTGAAGCTTTCTTT.

At least ten counts were recorded for this clonotype. The chain carries TRBV15 and TRBJ1-6, with D unresolved. Deletions cut 0 bases from V and 10 bases from J, with 7 bases between. The CDR3 has 13 amino acids. Germline V CDR1 and CDR2: LNHNV, YYDKDF (reference sequence). DNA for the CDR3: TGTGCCACCAGCAGAGAGTTTGACTCACCCCTCCACTTT. Translated: CATSREFDSPLHF.

CDR3 sequence reads: CASSLYSAGNTIYF. For the CDR3, the DNA is TGTGCCAGCAGTTTGTACAGTGCTGGAAACACCATATATTTT. This sequence joins TRBV12-3 or TRBV12-4 and TRBJ1-3, with D unresolved. The CDR3 is 14 amino acids. V gave up 3 bases and J gave up 2 bases, with 8 bases separating them.

The genes are TRBV19 and TRBJ1-5; weak D call: TRBD1 (6 bases). This CDR3 is built from 16 residues. Germline CDR1 reads LNHDA; CDR2 reads SQIVND (reference sequence). V lost 3 bases and J lost 1, with 13 bases in between. The CDR3 sequence: CASSIGRGSSNQPQHF. The CDR3, as DNA: TGTGCCAGTAGTATCGGTAGGGGGAGCAGCAATCAGCCCCAGCATTTT. Drawing the rest from reference TRBV19 and TRBJ1-5, the complete variable domain is DGGITQSPKYLFRKEGQNVTLSCEQNLNHDAMYWYRQDPGQGLRLIYYSQIVNDFQKGDIAEGYSVSREKKESFPLTVTSAQKNPTAFYLCASSIGRGSSNQPQHFGDGTRLSIL.

This clonotype has just a few counts. The chain links TRBV28 to TRBJ2-6, with D possibly matching TRBD1 (6 bases). This CDR3 region has 15 residues. The V and J ends lost 8 bases and 8 bases respectively, with 19 bases between them. Germline CDR1 is MDHEN and CDR2 is SYDVKM. The CDR3 spells CASQRTVAGSNVLTF. The DNA of the CDR3 is TGTGCCAGCCAAAGGACAGTCGCCGGGTCCAACGTCCTGACTTTC.

The chain has TRBV7-2 and TRBJ2-7; tentatively, D is TRBD2 (5 bases). This CDR3 has 15 residues. The germline V gene encodes CDR1 SGHTA and CDR2 FQGNSA. V was pared by 5 bases and J by 1 base, with 15 bases between. The CDR3 DNA reads as TGTGCCAGCAGCCTCCATGGGAGCGGATCCTACGAGCAGTACTTC. Amino acid sequence: CASSLHGSGSYEQYF.

This clonotype was counted a few times. This chain joins TRBV20-1 and TRBJ2-2; the match to TRBD1 covers 7 bases. The CDR3 extends over 15 amino acids. J gave up 2 bases and V 6 bases, and 9 bases lay outside the gene matches. CDR1 is DFQATT and CDR2 is SNEGSKA in the germline V gene (reference sequence). The CDR3, as DNA: TGCAGTGCCCGCGCTGGGACAGTTAACACCGGGGAGCTGTTTTTT. It encodes CSARAGTVNTGELFF.

The chain combines TRBV28 with TRBJ1-2; 8 bases are a match to TRBD1. This CDR3 has 14 residues. J lost 4 bases, V lost 5 bases, and 6 bases had no gene match. Germline V gene data show CDR1 as MDHEN and CDR2 as SYDVKM. CDR3 loop: CASSPPGQGYGYTF. CDR3 nucleotide sequence: TGTGCCAGCAGTCCACCCGGACAGGGCTATGGCTACACCTTC.

This clonotype has at least ten counts. This chain joins TRBV5-1 and TRBJ2-2; D is undetermined. Germline CDR1 is SGHRS and CDR2 is YFSETQ. The CDR3 has 14 residues. Trimming left V 1 base short and J 0 bases short, with 4 bases between. Here the CDR3 DNA reads TGCGCCAGCAGCTTGTTAGCGAACACCGGGGAGCTGTTTTTT. Its protein product is CASSLLANTGELFF.

V and J are TRBV18 and TRBJ1-5, with D possibly TRBD1 on 5 matching bases. Germline CDR1 KGHSH, CDR2 LQKENI. Trimming left V 3 bases short and J 6 bases short, with 9 bases between. This CDR3 region has 13 residues. The CDR3 DNA follows: TGTGCCAGCTCACCGGGGGGGGTTCAGCCCCAGCATTTT. Protein: CASSPGGVQPQHF.

This rearrangement joins TRBV5-4 to TRBJ2-7, with 9 bases fitting TRBD2. Trimming took 4 bases from V and 5 from J; bases not matched to a gene: 7. Germline loops: CDR1 SGHNT, CDR2 YYREEE (reference sequence). This CDR3 has 14 amino acids. CDR3: CASSGGTSSHEQYF. The CDR3 nucleotides read TGTGCCAGCAGCGGTGGGACTAGCAGCCACGAGCAGTACTTC.

This chain links TRBV4-1 with TRBJ1-4, with a weak D call TRBD1 (5 bases). Germline CDR1 is MGHRA and CDR2 is YSYEKL. V gave up 0 bases and J gave up 8 bases, with 16 bases separating them. The CDR3 runs to 16 residues. The chain's CDR3 is CASSQEQWGDPEKLFF. The CDR3 nucleotides read TGCGCCAGCAGCCAAGAACAATGGGGGGACCCGGAAAAACTGTTTTTT.

In its sample, this clonotype was seen a few times. This chain joins TRBV10-2 and TRBJ2-1; maybe TRBD1 (5 bases). The CDR3 sequence is 13 residues long. Trimming removed 3 bases from V and 3 bases from J, with 6 bases in between. CDR1 WSHSY and CDR2 SAAADI come from the germline V gene. This CDR3 is CASSEDSYNEQFF. As DNA, the CDR3 is TGCGCCAGCAGTGAAGACAGCTACAATGAGCAGTTCTTC.

This clonotype was detected only a few times. The chain uses TRBV5-1 and TRBJ2-3; the match to TRBD2 covers 13 bases. V shed 1 base and J 4 bases; nucleotides not matched to a gene: 6. This CDR3 is 17 amino acids long. CDR1 and CDR2 (germline): SGHRS, YFSETQ. The CDR3 nucleotides read TGCGCCAGCAGCTTGAGGGGACTAGCGGGAAGCCCAGATACGCAGTATTTT. Amino acid sequence: CASSLRGLAGSPDTQYF.

This clonotype has only a few counts. The chain is built from TRBV5-1 and TRBJ2-5; the D call may be TRBD1 or TRBD2 (5 bases each). The CDR3 totals 14 residues. Trimming removed 3 bases at V and 0 bases at J, with 9 bases between. Germline assignment: CDR1 SGHRS and CDR2 YFSETQ. The CDR3 region is CASSSGQYQETQYF. CDR3 DNA: TGCGCCAGCAGCTCGGGGCAATACCAAGAGACCCAGTACTTC.